This T cell receptor (beta chain) was sequenced in a study of T cell responses to AZD1222 COVID-19 vaccine. Only a few counts were recorded for this clone. Assay: immunoSEQ multiplex PCR; the TCRdb copy retains only in-frame clones and omits some. The data show about 120,000 clones, around 87% seen once. V lost 6 bases and J lost 0, with 21 bases in between. CDR1 and CDR2 (germline): SEHNR, FQNEAQ (reference sequence). CDR3 size: 18 residues. The rearrangement uses TRBV7-9 and TRBJ2-1; tentative D call: TRBD1 (7 bases). This receptor was obtained from an adult in good health. This sample comprised peripheral blood, obtained on day 0 of AZD1222 vaccination. CDR3 in amino acids: CASRQGRGGMSSYNEQFF. The CDR3 DNA follows: TGTGCCAGCAGACAGGGGCGCGGAGGGATGAGCTCCTACAATGAGCAGTTCTTC.